This entry concerns a single T cell receptor beta chain. PCR was run on genomic DNA. Amplification of the beta chain CDR3 used 30 forward and 13 reverse multiplex primers. TCRdb reprocessed the multiplex PCR reads with MiXCR, giving one entry per CDR3 protein. Of approximately 260,000 distinct CDR3 sequences detected, more than 45% appear once; the ten largest clones hold roughly an eighth. This record comes from a study of type 1 and type 2 diabetes patients. Germline V gene data show CDR1 as SGHNT and CDR2 as YYREEE (reference sequence). The CDR3 extends over 14 amino acids. V was clipped by 0 bases and J by 10 bases; unmatched bases: 8.

Sequencing input: peripheral blood mononuclear cells (PBMCs). The gene calls are TRBV5-4 and TRBJ2-5, with 8 bases matching TRBD2. The clonotype originates from a man between 18 and 29 years old with type 2 diabetes. DNA for the CDR3: TGTGCCAGCAGCTTGGAAGGGACTAGAAGTTTCCAGTACTTC. This codes for CASSLEGTRSFQYF.